These 28 T cell receptor beta chains were all obtained from the same sample, sequenced in a study of blood T cell repertoires in COVID-19. Produced via immunoSEQ multiplex PCR; TCRdb's table is partial and in-frame only. The sample holds roughly 280,000 clones, approximately 90% seen once. Sequencing used PBMCs or T cells enriched from blood (not recorded which). All receptors come from a woman between 18 and 29 years old who had recovered from COVID-19.

The gene calls are TRBV11-1 and TRBJ1-1; 8 bases map to TRBD1. The trim removed 5 bases at V and 7 bases at J, leaving 9 bases unmatched. CDR3 length: 14 amino acids. Per germline, CDR1 SGHAT and CDR2 FQDESV (reference sequence). DNA for the CDR3: TGTGCCAGCAGCCACGCACAGGGGGGTGGTGAAGCTTTCTTT. Residues: CASSHAQGGGEAFF. Full variable domain (missing parts from reference TRBV11-1 and TRBJ1-1): EAEVAQSPRYKITEKSQAVAFWCDPISGHATLYWYRQILGQGPELLVQFQDESVVDDSQLPKDRFSAERLKGVDSTLKIQPAELGDSAMYLCASSHAQGGGEAFFGQGTRLTVV.

The V gene is TRBV27, the J gene TRBJ1-5; tentatively, D is TRBD1 (5 bases). Germline V gives CDR1 MNHEY, CDR2 SMNVEV (reference sequence). The CDR3 consists of 18 residues. Trimming pared 3 bases from V and 6 bases from J, leaving 24 bases between. The CDR3 nucleotides read TGTGCCAGCAGTTTGGTAGGGTTAGGTCGGGACTCGGGTCAGCCCCAGCATTTT. Amino acids: CASSLVGLGRDSGQPQHF.

The J gene is TRBJ2-1, the V gene TRBV18, with D tentatively TRBD1 (5 bases). This CDR3 comprises 13 residues. Trimming removed 0 bases from V and 8 bases from J, with 8 bases in between. In germline, CDR1 is KGHSH, CDR2 LQKENI. The CDR3 loop is CASSPPGADEQFF. DNA of the CDR3: TGTGCCAGCTCACCACCTGGGGCTGATGAGCAGTTCTTC.

The V and J genes are TRBV12-5 and TRBJ1-5, with 10 positions matching TRBD1. This CDR3 is built from 15 residues. The V and J ends lost 1 base and 7 bases, in that order; junction bases with no gene match: 4. From germline, CDR1 is LGHNT and CDR2 FRNRAP. Written as DNA, the CDR3 is TGTGCTAGTGGTTTGGGACAGGGGGCGCGACAGCCCCAGCATTTT. It yields the protein CASGLGQGARQPQHF.

The CDR3 here is CASSQLNQGSYNEQFF. The CDR3 nucleotides are TGTGCCAGCTCACAACTGAATCAGGGTTCCTACAATGAGCAGTTCTTC. The rearrangement uses TRBV18 and TRBJ2-1; D is possibly TRBD1 (5 bases). V was cut by 4 bases and J by 1 base, with 14 bases left in between. Looked up from germline, CDR1 is KGHSH and CDR2 is LQKENI. This CDR3 is 16 amino acids long.

V and J are TRBV27 and TRBJ2-1, with 9 bases that match TRBD1. CDR1 and CDR2 (germline): MNHEY, SMNVEV (reference sequence). Trimming at V came to 6 bases and at J to 5 bases, leaving 8 bases not matched to a gene. The CDR3 has 15 residues. Written as DNA, the CDR3 is TGTGCCAGCAGCCGCGGACAGGGGAAGGACAATGAGCAGTTCTTC. This encodes CASSRGQGKDNEQFF.

CDR3 nucleotide sequence: TGTGCCAGCAGCCCGGGGCGGGGGGAAGAGACCCAGTACTTC. Protein: CASSPGRGEETQYF. The chain links TRBV7-9 to TRBJ2-5, with TRBD2 matching over 8 bases. Per the germline V gene, CDR1 is SEHNR and CDR2 is FQNEAQ (reference sequence). The J segment lost 3 bases and the V segment lost 5 bases, leaving 5 bases of the junction unmatched. The CDR3 has 14 amino acids.

This rearrangement joins TRBV28 to TRBJ1-6; 11 positions agree with TRBD1. V lost 3 bases, J lost 10 bases, and 8 bases stayed unmatched. Germline lookup yields CDR1 MDHEN and CDR2 SYDVKM. The CDR3 is 16 amino acids. Written as DNA, the CDR3 is TGTGCCAGCAGTTTCCATCACGGACAGGGGGCCTCACCCCTCCACTTT. It encodes CASSFHHGQGASPLHF. Together with reference TRBV28 and TRBJ1-6, the CDR3 gives the full variable domain: DVKVTQSSRYLVKRTGEKVFLECVQDMDHENMFWYRQDPGLGLRLIYFSYDVKMKEKGDIPEGYSVSREKKERFSLILESASTNQTSMYLCASSFHHGQGASPLHFGNGTRLTVT.

V usage is TRBV5-3 and J usage is TRBJ1-1, with 10 bases lining up with TRBD1. TRBV5-3 is an open reading frame, and its role is uncertain. This CDR3 has 17 amino acids. With 0 bases clipped from V and 0 bases from J, the junction kept 5 bases outside the gene matches. CDR3 residues: CARSLVRQGAMNTEAFF. CDR3 nucleotide sequence: TGTGCCAGAAGCTTGGTCCGACAGGGGGCTATGAACACTGAAGCTTTCTTT.

This clone was detected only a few times. The chain joins TRBV6-1 to TRBJ2-2; D not resolved. This CDR3 comprises 17 residues. CDR1 is MNHNS and CDR2 is SASEGT in the germline V gene. The V end lost 3 bases, the J end lost 3 bases, and 17 bases lay between the germline ends. As DNA, the CDR3 is TGTGCCAGCAGTGATTATCTGGGCATTTTTTACACCGGGGAGCTGTTTTTT. Protein sequence: CASSDYLGIFYTGELFF.

The gene calls are TRBV7-9 and TRBJ1-3; D ambiguous. The germline V gene has CDR1 SEHNR and CDR2 FQNEAQ (reference sequence). V was pared by 8 bases and J by 9 bases, with 14 bases between. CDR3 length equals 12 residues. The CDR3 sequence is CASGSTLGTIYF. Here the CDR3 DNA reads TGTGCCAGCGGTTCCACCCTAGGCACCATATATTTT.

This chain connects TRBV7-3 to TRBJ2-1, with TRBD2 matching 9 bases. Unmatched junction bases numbered 10, after V lost 2 bases and J lost 8 bases. CDR1 SGHTA and CDR2 FQGTGA come from the germline V gene. CDR3 size: 16 residues. The CDR3 sequence is CASSLSQRGASDEQFF. Written as DNA, the CDR3 is TGTGCCAGCAGCTTATCTCAGCGGGGGGCCAGTGATGAGCAGTTCTTC.

The chain links TRBV7-3 to TRBJ2-3, with TRBD2 identical over 11 bases. Germline V CDR1 and CDR2: SGHTA, FQGTGA. V was pared by 5 bases and J by 1 base, with 2 bases of the junction left unmatched. The CDR3 sequence is 15 residues long. The CDR3 coding sequence is TGTGCCAGCAGCGCGGGACTAGCGGGCACAGATACGCAGTATTTT. Translated, it gives CASSAGLAGTDTQYF.

This clone was detected a few times. The chain is built from TRBV15 and TRBJ2-1; a possible D gene is TRBD2 (5 bases). The V gene lost 8 bases and the J gene lost 7 bases, with 18 bases spanning the gap. The length of the CDR3 is 14 residues. The germline gives CDR1 LNHNV, CDR2 YYDKDF (reference sequence). The CDR3: CATYLNPGLNEQFF. As DNA, the CDR3 is TGTGCCACCTACCTAAATCCGGGGTTGAATGAGCAGTTCTTC.

Notes on this clone: The sample contains more than one DNA sequence encoding this CDR3. The J gene is TRBJ2-3, the V gene TRBV5-1; TRBD2 matches 7 bases. CDR3 length: 14 amino acids. The ends lost 4 bases at V and 1 base at J; junction bases unmatched: 3. Germline lookup yields CDR1 SGHRS and CDR2 YFSETQ. The CDR3 region has the DNA TGCGCCAGCAGCCTGGGGGGGGGCACAGATACGCAGTATTTT. Amino acid sequence: CASSLGGGTDTQYF. The variable domain in full, completed from reference TRBV5-1 and TRBJ2-3, reads KAGVTQTPRYLIKTRGQQVTLSCSPISGHRSVSWYQQTPGQGLQFLFEYFSETQRNKGNFPGRFSGRQFSNSRSEMNVSTLELGDSALYLCASSLGGGTDTQYFGPGTRLTVL.

In its sample, this clone was seen once. The junction does not match germline at one end; this may be a read error. The chain links TRBV19 to TRBJ1-2, with TRBD1 as a possible D gene (5 bases). This CDR3 spans 9 amino acids. Germline V gives CDR1 LNHDA, CDR2 SQIVND (reference sequence). CDR3 DNA sequence: TGTGCCAGTGGAGGGACGGTGAGCTTC. It is translated as CASGGTVSF.

This clone came up once. The V gene is TRBV19, the J gene TRBJ1-4; D might be TRBD1 (6 bases). V dropped 9 bases and J dropped 0 bases, with 11 bases sitting between them. The CDR3 is 14 amino acids. CDR1 is LNHDA, CDR2 SQIVND, per germline (reference sequence). The CDR3 region is CASAWTATNEKLFF. CDR3 nucleotide sequence: TGTGCCAGCGCCTGGACAGCAACTAATGAAAAACTGTTTTTT.

The chain combines TRBV28 with TRBJ2-5, with 7 bases that match TRBD1. CDR1 is MDHEN and CDR2 is SYDVKM in the germline V gene. The CDR3 loop spans 14 amino acids. J gave up 4 bases and V 3 bases, and 5 bases lay outside the gene matches. The CDR3 loop is CASSFPTGIETQYF. The CDR3 DNA reads as TGTGCCAGCAGTTTCCCGACAGGGATAGAGACCCAGTACTTC.

The chain combines TRBV14 with TRBJ2-2; the D gene is possibly TRBD2 (6 bases). V lost 5 bases and J 3 bases, leaving 10 bases between the germline ends. The CDR3 runs 14 residues. Looked up from germline, CDR1 is SGHDN and CDR2 is FVKESK. CDR3: CASSRRRDTGELFF. As DNA, the CDR3 is TGTGCCAGCAGCAGACGGAGGGACACCGGGGAGCTGTTTTTT.

The V call is TRBV10-1, the J call TRBJ1-1; the match to TRBD1 covers 8 bases. Germline CDR1 WNHNN, CDR2 SYGVQD (reference sequence). The CDR3 is 16 amino acids. The V gene end was trimmed by 4 bases and the J gene end by 5 bases; junction bases not matched to a gene: 12. CDR3 region: CASSGLRGTGKTEAFF. CDR3 coding DNA: TGCGCCAGCAGTGGACTCCGCGGGACAGGAAAAACTGAAGCTTTCTTT.

The V and J genes are TRBV23-1 and TRBJ1-4; D call uncertain. TRBV23-1 is an ORF, with its function uncertain. The V gene lost 6 bases and the J gene lost 4 bases, with 12 bases spanning the gap. The CDR3 covers 14 residues. CDR3 DNA sequence: TGCGCCAGCAGCGGGGAGGGAGGTAATGAAAAACTGTTTTTT. Translation gives CASSGEGGNEKLFF.

The V call is TRBV15, the J call TRBJ1-2; 7 bases are shared with TRBD1. Germline CDR1 and CDR2: LNHNV and YYDKDF (reference sequence). The length of the CDR3 is 16 residues. The ends lost 3 bases at V and 5 bases at J; junction bases unmatched: 12. Written as DNA, the CDR3 is TGTGCCACCAGCAGCGCCCCGGAGGACAGGAGTTATGGCTACACCTTC. It is translated as CATSSAPEDRSYGYTF.

The J gene is TRBJ1-2, the V gene TRBV3-1 (or the pseudogene TRBV3-2); 9 bases fit TRBD1. The CDR3 length is 14 residues. Germline loops: CDR1 LGHDT, CDR2 YNNKEL (reference sequence). V shed 4 bases, J shed 5 bases, and the junction held 5 bases outside the gene matches. CDR3 loop: CASSPGTGSYGYTF. In DNA, the CDR3 is TGTGCCAGCAGCCCCGGGACAGGGTCGTATGGCTACACCTTC.

This chain joins TRBV10-1 and TRBJ2-1, with D maybe TRBD2 (6 bases). Between the trimmed V and J ends, which lost 0 bases and 6 bases, there was a span of 15 bases. The V gene's germline CDR1 is WNHNN and CDR2 SYGVQD (reference sequence). The CDR3 contains 16 residues. CDR3 protein: CASSESVGGTSNEQFF. CDR3 DNA sequence: TGCGCCAGCAGTGAGTCGGTGGGGGGTACATCCAATGAGCAGTTCTTC.

The chain carries TRBV5-4 and TRBJ2-2; the D is unclear. The germline gives CDR1 SGHNT, CDR2 YYREEE (reference sequence). Trimming removed 4 bases at V and 3 bases at J, with 7 bases between. The CDR3 runs 13 residues. CDR3 DNA sequence: TGTGCCAGCAGCCACCCGGACACCGGGGAGCTGTTTTTT. Amino acids: CASSHPDTGELFF.

This rearrangement joins TRBV7-8 to TRBJ2-7, with 10 positions matching TRBD2. V shed 0 bases, J shed 4 bases, and the junction held 9 bases outside the gene matches. The CDR3 consists of 17 residues. The germline CDR1 and CDR2 sequences are SGHVS and FQNEAQ. CDR3 loop: CASSLAFSGGDPYEQYF. The CDR3 DNA reads as TGTGCCAGCAGCTTAGCGTTCAGCGGGGGGGACCCTTACGAGCAGTACTTC.

The V and J genes are TRBV19 and TRBJ1-1; 7 nucleotides agree with TRBD1. The CDR3 loop spans 15 amino acids. Germline CDR1 and CDR2: LNHDA and SQIVND (reference sequence). The V gene end was trimmed by 9 bases and the J gene end by 6 bases; junction bases not matched to a gene: 16. The CDR3 region is CARLTGELAPAEAFF. CDR3 bases: TGTGCCAGGCTAACAGGGGAATTAGCTCCGGCTGAAGCTTTCTTT.

The chain links TRBV28 to TRBJ1-2; D is unresolved. Trimming took 2 bases from V and 4 from J, leaving 11 bases between them. Per the germline V gene, CDR1 is MDHEN and CDR2 is SYDVKM. The CDR3 spans 14 residues. CDR3 sequence reads: CASSLPNKFYGYTF. CDR3 nucleotides: TGTGCCAGCAGTTTACCCAACAAATTCTATGGCTACACCTTC.